The entry below describes one T cell receptor beta chain. Its antigen remains unidentified. The data are from a study of T cell repertoires in aging, cancer and after chemotherapy. The overall study: About 8.8 million TCR reads made up the full dataset. Regarding the study as a whole: Immunological memory after chemotherapy cannot be judged from the repertoire data. Compared with age-matched healthy donors, untreated hematological or solid cancer patients showed higher blood TCR clonality.

Amplification of TCR beta used genomic DNA extracted from peripheral blood. This CDR3 region has 13 residues. V was shortened by 5 bases and J by 4 bases, with 13 bases between the two germline ends. CDR1 is SGHDT and CDR2 is YYEEEE in the germline V gene. TRB rearrangements spanning V, D and J were amplified using mixed TRB-A/B primers. Each CDR3 protein is one row after TCRdb ran MiXCR on the multiplex PCR reads. Of thousands of distinct CDR3 sequences detected, 44% appear once; the ten largest clones hold nearly 7%. The V and J genes are TRBV5-6 and TRBJ2-7, with a weak D call TRBD2 (5 bases). Sequenced material: blood. This TCR was sampled from a human donor with a blood cancer. CDR3 amino acids: CASRGAGVYEQYF. The DNA for the CDR3 is TGTGCCAGCAGAGGCGCGGGTGTTTACGAGCAGTACTTC.